This T cell receptor beta chain was found in a study of shared clonotypes between healthy human individuals. Libraries were prepared by immunoSEQ multiplex PCR; TCRdb keeps only in-frame clonotypes and omits some of them. The sample lists 2 million to 2.5 million clones, just over 90% occurring once. Remarks on this clone: The sample contains more than one DNA sequence encoding this CDR3.

Trimming cost V 5 bases and J 0 bases, with 11 bases left between them. This CDR3 is 14 amino acids long. Germline loops: CDR1 SGHAT, CDR2 FQNNGV. J is TRBJ2-7 and V is TRBV11-2, with a possible D match to TRBD2 (5 bases). The sequenced material came from naive CD4+ T cells from PBMCs. The subset denotes: CD45RA+ positively selected. This receptor was obtained from a young man in good health. Some clones in this sample may be carry-over from other donors' samples. In DNA, the CDR3 is TGTGCCAGCAGCCCACGGAGGACCTCCTACGAGCAGTACTTC. It specifies CASSPRRTSYEQYF.